This TCR beta chain was observed in a study of T-cell memory formation after mild COVID-19. The germline CDR1 and CDR2 sequences are SQVTM and ANQGSEA. The CDR3 loop spans 14 amino acids. V shed 4 bases and J shed 6 bases, with 16 bases lying between them. On this clonotype itself: Antigen: not known.

TCRdb re-called the 5' RACE reads through MiXCR, storing one row per CDR3 protein. The sample includes fewer than 600,000 distinct CDR3 sequences, about 22% of them seen just once. Study conclusions and caveats: Clones that contracted clustered mainly in CM and EM if CD4+ and in EMRA if CD8+.

The sequence was obtained from an adult woman who had mild COVID-19 (a few samples of this study predate the infection). Cell type and time point are not known. The V gene is TRBV29-1, the J gene TRBJ2-1, with D maybe TRBD2 (6 bases). The sequenced sample was PBMCs or a T cell subset sorted from them (not recorded which). The CDR3 region has the DNA TGCAGCGTTGCCGGGAGTAATAGGGGCAATGAGCAGTTCTTC. Encoded protein: CSVAGSNRGNEQFF.